The T cell receptor beta chain under discussion was sequenced for a study of read filtering for tumor transcriptome and immune sequencing. This clonotype was counted at least ten times. Molecular barcoded adaptors covering alpha/delta and beta/gamma chains were used on about 0.4 ug RNA. MiXCR was run by TCRdb on the reads, yielding one entry per CDR3 protein. The sample contains 90,000 to 95,000 distinct CDR3 sequences, roughly a fifth of which appear only once. The germline CDR1 and CDR2 sequences are KGHDR and SFDVKD. The CDR3 sequence is 13 residues long. V dropped 5 bases and J dropped 4 bases, with 11 bases sitting between them.

This chain links TRBV24-1 with TRBJ2-7; D gene unclear. This TCR derives from a donor aged 40 or older with multiple myeloma. Sequenced input: a population of CD138-negative cells sorted from bone marrow. The CDR3 sequence is CATSAGKSYEQYF. DNA for the CDR3: TGTGCCACCAGTGCAGGAAAATCTTACGAGCAGTACTTC.